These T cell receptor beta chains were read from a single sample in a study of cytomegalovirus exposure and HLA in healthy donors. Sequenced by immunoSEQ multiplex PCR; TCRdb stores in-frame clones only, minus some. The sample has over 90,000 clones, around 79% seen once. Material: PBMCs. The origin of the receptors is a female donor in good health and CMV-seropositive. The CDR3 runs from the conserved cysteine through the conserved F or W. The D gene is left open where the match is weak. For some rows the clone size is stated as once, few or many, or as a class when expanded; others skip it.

CDR3nt: TGTGCCAGCAGCATAGCGGGGGTCTCGATTACAGATACGCAGTATTTT
CDR3aa: CASSIAGVSITDTQYF
v_gene: TRBV5-6
j_gene: TRBJ2-3
abundance: .
d_gene: TRBD2

CDR3nt: TGTGCCAGCAGCGTAGCGGAGGACAGGTTCTATGGCTACACCTTC
CDR3aa: CASSVAEDRFYGYTF
v_gene: TRBV9
j_gene: TRBJ1-2
abundance: .
d_gene: TRBD1

CDR3nt: TGTGCCAGCAGTGAAGTTCGTTCGGGATTTTACTTC
CDR3aa: CASSEVRSGFYF
v_gene: TRBV2
j_gene: TRBJ2-7
abundance: .
d_gene: .

CDR3nt: TGTGCCAGCTCAACGGGACAGGGGGCGTATCAGCCCCAGCATTTT
CDR3aa: CASSTGQGAYQPQHF
v_gene: TRBV18
j_gene: TRBJ1-5
abundance: .
d_gene: TRBD1

CDR3nt: TGTGCCAGCAGCTTAGAAGCCCGTCACTCTAGCGGGGACACAGATACGCAGTATTTT
CDR3aa: CASSLEARHSSGDTDTQYF
v_gene: TRBV13
j_gene: TRBJ2-3
abundance: .
d_gene: TRBD2

CDR3nt: TGTGCCAGCAGCCCAAAGGTGCAGGGTGGTGAAGCTTTCTTT
CDR3aa: CASSPKVQGGEAFF
v_gene: TRBV5-4
j_gene: TRBJ1-1
abundance: .
d_gene: .

CDR3nt: TGTGCCAGCTCAGTACAAACTAATGAAAAACTGTTTTTT
CDR3aa: CASSVQTNEKLFF
v_gene: TRBV18
j_gene: TRBJ1-4
abundance: .
d_gene: .

CDR3nt: TGTGCCAGCAGGGGGATGACAGGGCCCTCCGATGAGCAGTTCTTC
CDR3aa: CASRGMTGPSDEQFF
v_gene: TRBV6-1
j_gene: TRBJ2-1
abundance: .
d_gene: TRBD1

CDR3nt: TGTGCCAGCTCACCCGCACGGGACAATGAGCAGTTCTTC
CDR3aa: CASSPARDNEQFF
v_gene: TRBV18
j_gene: TRBJ2-1
abundance: .
d_gene: .

CDR3nt: TGTGCCAGCAGCTTAATCGGGACTAGCACAGATACGCAGTATTTT
CDR3aa: CASSLIGTSTDTQYF
v_gene: TRBV7-2
j_gene: TRBJ2-3
abundance: few
d_gene: .

CDR3nt: TGTGCCAGCCGGAACCGTGGGTTAAGCGTCCCTGAAGCTTTCTTT
CDR3aa: CASRNRGLSVPEAFF
v_gene: TRBV5-4
j_gene: TRBJ1-1
abundance: .
d_gene: .

CDR3nt: TGTGCCAGCAGACCGACAGGGGTGGAGACCCAGTACTTC
CDR3aa: CASRPTGVETQYF
v_gene: TRBV6-5
j_gene: TRBJ2-5
abundance: .
d_gene: TRBD1

CDR3nt: TGTGCCAGCAGCTCCCGGGACAGGGTCCATGGCTACACCTTC
CDR3aa: CASSSRDRVHGYTF
v_gene: TRBV7-9
j_gene: TRBJ1-2
abundance: .
d_gene: TRBD1

CDR3nt: TGTGCCTGGAGTAATGGCACACAACTGTTTTTT
CDR3aa: CAWSNGTQLFF
v_gene: TRBV30
j_gene: TRBJ1-4
abundance: .
d_gene: .

CDR3nt: TGCGCCAGCAGCCAAGATCGGTGGGGGGAAGCTAACTATGGCTACACCTTC
CDR3aa: CASSQDRWGEANYGYTF
v_gene: TRBV4-3
j_gene: TRBJ1-2
abundance: .
d_gene: .

CDR3nt: TGTGCCTCGGGACAGGGCTCTACTAGCGGGAGGGCCGCCCACGAGCAGTACTTC
CDR3aa: CASGQGSTSGRAAHEQYF
v_gene: TRBV30
j_gene: TRBJ2-7
abundance: .
d_gene: TRBD2

CDR3nt: TGTGCCAGCAGCCCCAGGGTCACCGGGGAGCTGTTTTTT
CDR3aa: CASSPRVTGELFF
v_gene: TRBV21-1
j_gene: TRBJ2-2
abundance: .
d_gene: .

CDR3nt: TGCGCCAGCAGCCAAGACGGGAGGAACAGGGGGCTGAACTACACCTTC
CDR3aa: CASSQDGRNRGLNYTF
v_gene: TRBV4-1
j_gene: TRBJ1-2
abundance: .
d_gene: TRBD1

CDR3nt: TGTGCCAGCAGTTTCCAGGACAGGGTCAATCAGCCCCAGCATTTT
CDR3aa: CASSFQDRVNQPQHF
v_gene: TRBV28
j_gene: TRBJ1-5
abundance: few
d_gene: TRBD1

CDR3nt: TGCGCCAGCAGTAGGGCCCGGACAGGCACCACTGAAGCTTTCTTT
CDR3aa: CASSRARTGTTEAFF
v_gene: TRBV10-1
j_gene: TRBJ1-1
abundance: .
d_gene: TRBD1

CDR3nt: TGTGCCAGCAGTCCCCCGTACACCGGGGAGCTGTTTTTT
CDR3aa: CASSPPYTGELFF
v_gene: TRBV27
j_gene: TRBJ2-2
abundance: .
d_gene: .

CDR3nt: TGTGCCAGCAGCTTAAGCGGGAGGCCGGGGGAGCAGTACTTC
CDR3aa: CASSLSGRPGEQYF
v_gene: TRBV7-8
j_gene: TRBJ2-7
abundance: .
d_gene: TRBD2

CDR3nt: TGTGCCAGCAGCCCCCGTGGGGCCAATGAGCAGTTCTTC
CDR3aa: CASSPRGANEQFF
v_gene: TRBV7-9
j_gene: TRBJ2-1
abundance: .
d_gene: .

CDR3nt: TGTGCCACCAAACGACAGAACACTGAAGCTTTCTTT
CDR3aa: CATKRQNTEAFF
v_gene: TRBV2
j_gene: TRBJ1-1
abundance: few
d_gene: .

CDR3nt: TGTGCCAGCAGCTTAGATGGGACAGTCTACGAGCAGTACTTC
CDR3aa: CASSLDGTVYEQYF
v_gene: TRBV7-9
j_gene: TRBJ2-7
abundance: .
d_gene: TRBD1

CDR3nt: TGTGCCAGCAGTCGGGCAGGGCCCAATCAGCCCCAGCATTTT
CDR3aa: CASSRAGPNQPQHF
v_gene: TRBV2
j_gene: TRBJ1-5
abundance: .
d_gene: .

CDR3nt: TGTGCCAGCAGTTTAACGGGAGATACGCAGTATTTT
CDR3aa: CASSLTGDTQYF
v_gene: TRBV6-5
j_gene: TRBJ2-3
abundance: .
d_gene: .

CDR3nt: TGTGCCAGCAGTCCGTTAACGGGGGGGCACCAAGAGACCCAGTACTTC
CDR3aa: CASSPLTGGHQETQYF
v_gene: TRBV28
j_gene: TRBJ2-5
abundance: .
d_gene: TRBD2

CDR3nt: TGTGCCAGCAGCTTAGAGGGGCAGTCCTTCTACGAGCAGTACTTC
CDR3aa: CASSLEGQSFYEQYF
v_gene: TRBV7-9
j_gene: TRBJ2-7
abundance: once
d_gene: .

CDR3nt: TGTGCCAGCAGCTTATCAGGGGGGAGGAGCTCCTACGAGCAGTACTTC
CDR3aa: CASSLSGGRSSYEQYF
v_gene: TRBV7-8
j_gene: TRBJ2-7
abundance: .
d_gene: .

CDR3nt: TGTGCCAGCAGACCCGGGACACAGAACACCGGGGAGCTGTTTTTT
CDR3aa: CASRPGTQNTGELFF
v_gene: TRBV7-2
j_gene: TRBJ2-2
abundance: .
d_gene: .

CDR3nt: TGTGCCAGCAGTCCCGGACAGGGAAATCAGCCCCAGCATTTT
CDR3aa: CASSPGQGNQPQHF
v_gene: TRBV6-5
j_gene: TRBJ1-5
abundance: .
d_gene: TRBD1

CDR3nt: TGTGCCAGCAGTGACCCGAGCTCTGGGGCCAACGTCCTGACTTTC
CDR3aa: CASSDPSSGANVLTF
v_gene: TRBV25-1
j_gene: TRBJ2-6
abundance: .
d_gene: .

CDR3nt: TGTGCCAGCTCAGACGGGAGGCCCAAAGAGACCCAGTACTTC
CDR3aa: CASSDGRPKETQYF
v_gene: TRBV18
j_gene: TRBJ2-5
abundance: .
d_gene: TRBD2

CDR3nt: TGCAGCGTGCGGCTCACAGGGGACACCGGGGAGCTGTTTTTT
CDR3aa: CSVRLTGDTGELFF
v_gene: TRBV29-1
j_gene: TRBJ2-2
abundance: .
d_gene: TRBD1

CDR3nt: TGTGCCAGCAGCTCTGACGGGACAGTCTATGGCTACACCTTC
CDR3aa: CASSSDGTVYGYTF
v_gene: TRBV6-6
j_gene: TRBJ1-2
abundance: .
d_gene: TRBD1

CDR3nt: TGTGCCAGCAGCTACTCGCGTTACGGGACAGGGGAAGACTATGGCTACACCTTC
CDR3aa: CASSYSRYGTGEDYGYTF
v_gene: TRBV5-8
j_gene: TRBJ1-2
abundance: few
d_gene: TRBD1

CDR3nt: TGCGCCAGCAGACAGGGAGGGATGGGAAACACCATATATTTT
CDR3aa: CASRQGGMGNTIYF
v_gene: TRBV4-3
j_gene: TRBJ1-3
abundance: few
d_gene: .

CDR3nt: TGTGCCAGCAGCTTAGCTTTGGGGGCGGCCGGGGAGCTGTTTTTT
CDR3aa: CASSLALGAAGELFF
v_gene: TRBV7-2
j_gene: TRBJ2-2
abundance: .
d_gene: .

CDR3nt: TGTGCCTGGGGTAGGACAGATGGCTACACCTTC
CDR3aa: CAWGRTDGYTF
v_gene: TRBV30
j_gene: TRBJ1-2
abundance: .
d_gene: .

CDR3nt: TGCGCCAGCAGCCAAGCAGCGGGCCCCTACGAGCAGTACTTC
CDR3aa: CASSQAAGPYEQYF
v_gene: TRBV4-3
j_gene: TRBJ2-7
abundance: .
d_gene: .

CDR3nt: TGCGCCAGCAGTCAATCGAGGAGGGCAACGGATTCACCCCTCCACTTT
CDR3aa: CASSQSRRATDSPLHF
v_gene: TRBV23-1
j_gene: TRBJ1-6
abundance: .
d_gene: .

CDR3nt: TGTGCCAGCAGTAAAGGGGGCGGCACTGAAGCTTTCTTT
CDR3aa: CASSKGGGTEAFF
v_gene: TRBV6-4
j_gene: TRBJ1-1
abundance: .
d_gene: TRBD1

CDR3nt: TGCGCCAGCAGTCGCGGGACCACAGATACGCAGTATTTT
CDR3aa: CASSRGTTDTQYF
v_gene: TRBV4-3
j_gene: TRBJ2-3
abundance: .
d_gene: .

CDR3nt: TGTGCCACCAGCAGAGATGACAAGAACACAGATACGCAGTATTTT
CDR3aa: CATSRDDKNTDTQYF
v_gene: TRBV15
j_gene: TRBJ2-3
abundance: .
d_gene: .

CDR3nt: TGCAGCGTTGAAAGTGGCAGGTCAAAGTACTTC
CDR3aa: CSVESGRSKYF
v_gene: TRBV29-1
j_gene: TRBJ2-7
abundance: .
d_gene: .

CDR3nt: TGTGCCAGCAGCTTAGCAACAAGGACTAGCGGGGGGGTGGATGAGCAGTTCTTC
CDR3aa: CASSLATRTSGGVDEQFF
v_gene: TRBV7-2
j_gene: TRBJ2-1
abundance: .
d_gene: TRBD2

CDR3nt: TGCAGCGTCCCTAGCGGCCTCTTGAATACGCAGTATTTT
CDR3aa: CSVPSGLLNTQYF
v_gene: TRBV29-1
j_gene: TRBJ2-3
abundance: .
d_gene: TRBD2

CDR3nt: TGTGCCAGCAGCTTGGGGGGACTAGCGGGAGAGGGCACAGATACGCAGTATTTT
CDR3aa: CASSLGGLAGEGTDTQYF
v_gene: TRBV5-4
j_gene: TRBJ2-3
abundance: once
d_gene: TRBD2

CDR3nt: TGTGCCTGGATGTCAGGAGGGGTGGGCACTGAAGCTTTCTTT
CDR3aa: CAWMSGGVGTEAFF
v_gene: TRBV30
j_gene: TRBJ1-1
abundance: .
d_gene: .

CDR3nt: TGCAGCGTTGAACTTTGGGACAACGATGAAAAACTGTTTTTT
CDR3aa: CSVELWDNDEKLFF
v_gene: TRBV29-1
j_gene: TRBJ1-4
abundance: .
d_gene: .

CDR3nt: TGTGCCAGCAGTTTAAGGGGTCCCTCCTACGAGCAGTACTTC
CDR3aa: CASSLRGPSYEQYF
v_gene: TRBV28
j_gene: TRBJ2-7
abundance: .
d_gene: .

CDR3nt: TGTGCCACCAGCAGAGGGAGTTCTAATGAAAAACTGTTTTTT
CDR3aa: CATSRGSSNEKLFF
v_gene: TRBV15
j_gene: TRBJ1-4
abundance: .
d_gene: .

CDR3nt: TGCAGCGTTGAACCCGGGACAGGGAAGTACGAGCAGTACTTC
CDR3aa: CSVEPGTGKYEQYF
v_gene: TRBV29-1
j_gene: TRBJ2-7
abundance: few
d_gene: TRBD1

CDR3nt: TGTGCCTGGAGTAAGACAGGGGGGAAACAGCCCCAGCATTTT
CDR3aa: CAWSKTGGKQPQHF
v_gene: TRBV30
j_gene: TRBJ1-5
abundance: .
d_gene: TRBD1

CDR3nt: TGCAGCGCCGAGCCGGGACAGGGGCCCGACAATGAGCAGTTCTTC
CDR3aa: CSAEPGQGPDNEQFF
v_gene: TRBV29-1
j_gene: TRBJ2-1
abundance: .
d_gene: TRBD1

CDR3nt: TGTGCCAGCGCCTTAGACTCTAGCAATCAGCCCCAGCATTTT
CDR3aa: CASALDSSNQPQHF
v_gene: TRBV6-6
j_gene: TRBJ1-5
abundance: few
d_gene: .

CDR3nt: TGCAGCGTTAGCGGGGTCCCCACAGATACGCAGTATTTT
CDR3aa: CSVSGVPTDTQYF
v_gene: TRBV29-1
j_gene: TRBJ2-3
abundance: .
d_gene: TRBD2

CDR3nt: TGTGCCAGCAGTTTTCGGGAAGCTTTCTTT
CDR3aa: CASSFREAFF
v_gene: TRBV28
j_gene: TRBJ1-1
abundance: .
d_gene: .